This T cell receptor (beta chain) came from a study of blood T cells in healthy people across ages. Findings and caveats of the study: The recorded TCR beta diversity per million T cells decreased in a roughly linear manner with age.

A remark on this clonotype: Its antigen is unknown.

PCR was performed a second time for 7 to 11 cycles using a sample-barcoded 5' primer and a J-beta primer mix. TCRdb analysed the 5' RACE reads with MiXCR anew, one entry per CDR3 protein. Of 1,800,000 or so distinct CDR3 sequences in the sample, roughly 43% were seen once. Germline V CDR1 and CDR2: SGHTA, FQGNSA. The ends were cut back, 3 bases at V and 11 bases at J, with 19 bases in the middle. There are 14 residues in the CDR3. The receptor comes from a human donor in good health. The chain has TRBV7-2 and TRBJ2-5; D gene ambiguous. Sequenced material: blood. DNA for the CDR3: TGTGCCAGCAGCTTGAGCCGACGTTCCTACGGGCAGTACTTC. Translating gives CASSLSRRSYGQYF.